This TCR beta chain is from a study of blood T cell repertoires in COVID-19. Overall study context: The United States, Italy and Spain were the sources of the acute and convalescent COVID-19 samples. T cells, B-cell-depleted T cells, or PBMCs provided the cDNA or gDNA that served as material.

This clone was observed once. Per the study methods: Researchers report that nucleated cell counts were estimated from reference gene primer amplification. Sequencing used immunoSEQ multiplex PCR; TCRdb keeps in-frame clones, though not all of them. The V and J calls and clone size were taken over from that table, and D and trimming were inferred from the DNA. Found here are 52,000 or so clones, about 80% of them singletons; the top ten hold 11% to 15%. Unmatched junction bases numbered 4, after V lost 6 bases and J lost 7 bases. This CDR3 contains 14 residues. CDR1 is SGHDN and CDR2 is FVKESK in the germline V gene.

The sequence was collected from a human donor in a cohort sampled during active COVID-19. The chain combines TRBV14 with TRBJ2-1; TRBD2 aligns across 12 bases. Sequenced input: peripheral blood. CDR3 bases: TGTGCCAGCAGTGGACTAGCGGGAATAAATGAGCAGTTCTTC. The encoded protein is CASSGLAGINEQFF.